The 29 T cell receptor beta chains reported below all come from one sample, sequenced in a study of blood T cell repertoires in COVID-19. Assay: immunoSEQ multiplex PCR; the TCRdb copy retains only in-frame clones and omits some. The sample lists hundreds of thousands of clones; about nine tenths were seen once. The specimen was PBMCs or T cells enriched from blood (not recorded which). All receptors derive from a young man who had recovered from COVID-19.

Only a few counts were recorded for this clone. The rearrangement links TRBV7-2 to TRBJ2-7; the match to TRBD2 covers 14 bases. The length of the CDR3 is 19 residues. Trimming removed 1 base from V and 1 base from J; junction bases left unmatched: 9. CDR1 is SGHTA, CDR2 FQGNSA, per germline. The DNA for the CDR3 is TGTGCCAGCAGCTTAGAACGACTAGCGGGAGGGCCGAGGTCCTACGAGCAGTACTTC. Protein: CASSLERLAGGPRSYEQYF.

The CDR3, as DNA: TGTGCCAGCAGCCGACACGGACTAGCGGGGGAAGAGACCCAGTACTTC. It encodes CASSRHGLAGEETQYF. This sequence joins TRBV11-2 and TRBJ2-5, with 13 bases identical to TRBD2. The CDR3 spans 16 residues. J gave up 3 bases and V 5 bases, and 6 bases lay outside the gene matches. Germline values: CDR1 SGHAT, CDR2 FQNNGV.

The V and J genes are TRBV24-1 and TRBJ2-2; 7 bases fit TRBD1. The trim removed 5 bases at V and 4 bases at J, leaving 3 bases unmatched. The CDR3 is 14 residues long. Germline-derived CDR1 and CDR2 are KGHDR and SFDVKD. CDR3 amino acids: CATSVHRGTGELFF. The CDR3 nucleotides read TGTGCCACCAGTGTCCACAGGGGCACCGGGGAGCTGTTTTTT.

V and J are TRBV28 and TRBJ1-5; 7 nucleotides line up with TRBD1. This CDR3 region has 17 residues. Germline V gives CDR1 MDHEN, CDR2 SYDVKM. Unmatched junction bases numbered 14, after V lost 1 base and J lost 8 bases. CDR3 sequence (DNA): TGTGCCAGCAGTTTATATCCGGGACAGATTAAGGCAAAGCCCCAGCATTTT. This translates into CASSLYPGQIKAKPQHF.

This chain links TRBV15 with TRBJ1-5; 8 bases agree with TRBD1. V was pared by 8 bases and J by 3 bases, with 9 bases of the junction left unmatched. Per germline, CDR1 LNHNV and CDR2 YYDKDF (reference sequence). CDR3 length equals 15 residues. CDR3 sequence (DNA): TGTGCCACCTCCTTCGGGACAGGACCCAATCAGCCCCAGCATTTT. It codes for CATSFGTGPNQPQHF.

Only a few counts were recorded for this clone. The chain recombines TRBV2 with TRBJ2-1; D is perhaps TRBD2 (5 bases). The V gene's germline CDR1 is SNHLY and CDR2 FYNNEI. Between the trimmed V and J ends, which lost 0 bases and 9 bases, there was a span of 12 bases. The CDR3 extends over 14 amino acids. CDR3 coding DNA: TGTGCCAGCAGTGAAGCACGGGGAATCGGTGAGCAGTTCTTC. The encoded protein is CASSEARGIGEQFF.

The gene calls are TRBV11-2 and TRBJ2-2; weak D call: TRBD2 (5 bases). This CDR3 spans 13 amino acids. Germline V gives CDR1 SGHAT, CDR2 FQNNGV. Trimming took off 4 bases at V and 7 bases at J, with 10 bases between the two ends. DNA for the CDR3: TGTGCCAGCAGCTCGGACCGGGGCGGGGAGCTGTTTTTT. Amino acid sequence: CASSSDRGGELFF. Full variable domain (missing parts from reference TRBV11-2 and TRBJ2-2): EAGVAQSPRYKIIEKRQSVAFWCNPISGHATLYWYQQILGQGPKLLIQFQNNGVVDDSQLPKDRFSAERLKGVDSTLKIQPAKLEDSAVYLCASSSDRGGELFFGEGSRLTVL.

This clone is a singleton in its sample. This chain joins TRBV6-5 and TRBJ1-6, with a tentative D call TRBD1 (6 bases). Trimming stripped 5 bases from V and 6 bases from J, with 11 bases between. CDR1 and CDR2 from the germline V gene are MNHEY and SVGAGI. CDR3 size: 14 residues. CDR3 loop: CASSTRTVNSPLHF. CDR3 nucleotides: TGTGCCAGCAGTACGCGGACAGTTAATTCACCCCTCCACTTT.

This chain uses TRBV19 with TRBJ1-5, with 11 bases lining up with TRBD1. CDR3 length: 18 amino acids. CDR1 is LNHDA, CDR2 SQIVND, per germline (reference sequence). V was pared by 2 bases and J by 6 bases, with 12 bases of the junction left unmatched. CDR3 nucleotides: TGTGCCAGTAGTATAAATAGGCGGACAGGGGGCTTTGGTCAGCCCCAGCATTTT. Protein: CASSINRRTGGFGQPQHF. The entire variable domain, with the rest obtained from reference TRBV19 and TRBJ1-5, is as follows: DGGITQSPKYLFRKEGQNVTLSCEQNLNHDAMYWYRQDPGQGLRLIYYSQIVNDFQKGDIAEGYSVSREKKESFPLTVTSAQKNPTAFYLCASSINRRTGGFGQPQHFGDGTRLSIL.

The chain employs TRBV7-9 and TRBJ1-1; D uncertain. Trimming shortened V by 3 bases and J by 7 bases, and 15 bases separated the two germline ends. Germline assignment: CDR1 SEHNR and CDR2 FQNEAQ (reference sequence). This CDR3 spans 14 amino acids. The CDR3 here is CASSFYRDGSEAFF. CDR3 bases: TGTGCCAGCAGCTTTTACAGAGATGGGAGTGAAGCTTTCTTT.

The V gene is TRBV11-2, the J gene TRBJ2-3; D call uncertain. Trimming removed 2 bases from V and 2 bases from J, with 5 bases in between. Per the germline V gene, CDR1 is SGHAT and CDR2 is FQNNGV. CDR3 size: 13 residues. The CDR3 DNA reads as TGTGCCAGCAGCTTACAGTACACAGATACGCAGTATTTT. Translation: CASSLQYTDTQYF.

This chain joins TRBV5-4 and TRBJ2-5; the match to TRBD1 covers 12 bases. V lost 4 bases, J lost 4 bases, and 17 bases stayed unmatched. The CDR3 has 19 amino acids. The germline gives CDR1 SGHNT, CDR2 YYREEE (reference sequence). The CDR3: CASSNQGQGALKTRETQYF. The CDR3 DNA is TGTGCCAGCAGCAATCAGGGACAGGGGGCGCTCAAAACTCGAGAGACCCAGTACTTC.

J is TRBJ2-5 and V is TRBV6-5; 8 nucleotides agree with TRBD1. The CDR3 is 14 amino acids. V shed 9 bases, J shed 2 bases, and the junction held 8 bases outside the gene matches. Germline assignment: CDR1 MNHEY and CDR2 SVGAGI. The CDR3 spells CASSRGQVQETQYF. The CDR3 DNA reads TGTGCCAGTAGTAGGGGACAGGTACAAGAGACCCAGTACTTC.

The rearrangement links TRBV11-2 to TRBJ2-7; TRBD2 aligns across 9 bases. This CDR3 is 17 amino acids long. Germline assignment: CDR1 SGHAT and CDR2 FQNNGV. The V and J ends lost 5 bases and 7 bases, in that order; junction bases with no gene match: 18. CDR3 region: CASSRAYSGGLNREQYF. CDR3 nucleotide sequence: TGTGCCAGCAGCCGAGCCTATAGCGGGGGATTAAATAGGGAGCAGTACTTC.

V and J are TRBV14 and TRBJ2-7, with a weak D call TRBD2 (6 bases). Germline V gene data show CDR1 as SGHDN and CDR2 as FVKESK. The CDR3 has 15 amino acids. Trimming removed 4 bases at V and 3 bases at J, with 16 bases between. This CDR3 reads CASSLAGFRFYEQYF. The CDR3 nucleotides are TGTGCCAGCAGCCTCGCGGGGTTCCGATTCTACGAGCAGTACTTC.

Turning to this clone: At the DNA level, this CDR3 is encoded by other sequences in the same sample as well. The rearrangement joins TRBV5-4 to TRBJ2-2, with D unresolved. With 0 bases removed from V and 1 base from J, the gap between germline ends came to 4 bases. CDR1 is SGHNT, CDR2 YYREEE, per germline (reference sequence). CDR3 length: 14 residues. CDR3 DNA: TGTGCCAGCAGCTTGGGACAGAACACCGGGGAGCTGTTTTTT. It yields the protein CASSLGQNTGELFF.

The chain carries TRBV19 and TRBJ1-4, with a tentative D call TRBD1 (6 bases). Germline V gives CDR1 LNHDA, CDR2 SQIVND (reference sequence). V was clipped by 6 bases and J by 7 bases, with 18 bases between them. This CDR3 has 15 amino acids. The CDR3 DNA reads TGTGCCAGTAGGCCCAACGTGGGACACTCTGAAAAACTGTTTTTT. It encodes CASRPNVGHSEKLFF.

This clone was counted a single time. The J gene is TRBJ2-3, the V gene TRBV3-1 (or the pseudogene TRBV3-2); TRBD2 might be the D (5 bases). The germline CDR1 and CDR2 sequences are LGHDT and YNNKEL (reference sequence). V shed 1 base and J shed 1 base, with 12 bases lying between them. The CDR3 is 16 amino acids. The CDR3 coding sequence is TGTGCCAGCAGCCAAGGAGTTGACTATCGCACAGATACGCAGTATTTT. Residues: CASSQGVDYRTDTQYF.

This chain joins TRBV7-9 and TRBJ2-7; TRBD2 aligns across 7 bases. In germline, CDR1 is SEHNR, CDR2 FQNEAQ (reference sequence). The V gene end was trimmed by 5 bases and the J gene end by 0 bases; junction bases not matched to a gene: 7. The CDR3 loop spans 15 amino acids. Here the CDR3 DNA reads TGTGCCAGCAGCCACCTAGCGGCAGACTCCTACGAGCAGTACTTC. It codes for CASSHLAADSYEQYF. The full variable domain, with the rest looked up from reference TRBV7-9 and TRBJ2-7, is DTGVSQNPRHKITKRGQNVTFRCDPISEHNRLYWYRQTLGQGPEFLTYFQNEAQLEKSRLLSDRFSAERPKGSFSTLEIQRTEQGDSAMYLCASSHLAADSYEQYFGPGTRLTVT.

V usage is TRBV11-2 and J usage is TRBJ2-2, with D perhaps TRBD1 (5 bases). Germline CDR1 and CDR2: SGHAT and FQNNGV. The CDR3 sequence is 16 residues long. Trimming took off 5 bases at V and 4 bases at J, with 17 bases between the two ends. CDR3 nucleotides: TGTGCCAGCAGCCAAACAGGAACCCCCATCACCGGGGAGCTGTTTTTT. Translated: CASSQTGTPITGELFF.

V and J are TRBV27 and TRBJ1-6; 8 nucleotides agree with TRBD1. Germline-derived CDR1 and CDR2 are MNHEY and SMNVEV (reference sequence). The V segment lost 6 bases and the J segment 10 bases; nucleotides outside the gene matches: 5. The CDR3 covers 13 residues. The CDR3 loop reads CASRYRGFSPLHF. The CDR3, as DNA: TGTGCCAGCAGATACAGGGGGTTCTCACCCCTCCACTTT.

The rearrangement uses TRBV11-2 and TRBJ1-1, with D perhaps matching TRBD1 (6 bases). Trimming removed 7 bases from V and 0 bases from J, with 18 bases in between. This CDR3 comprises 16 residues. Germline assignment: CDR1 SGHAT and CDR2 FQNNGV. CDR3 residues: CASTLPPQGMNTEAFF. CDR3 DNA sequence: TGTGCCAGCACCCTCCCGCCACAGGGCATGAACACTGAAGCTTTCTTT.

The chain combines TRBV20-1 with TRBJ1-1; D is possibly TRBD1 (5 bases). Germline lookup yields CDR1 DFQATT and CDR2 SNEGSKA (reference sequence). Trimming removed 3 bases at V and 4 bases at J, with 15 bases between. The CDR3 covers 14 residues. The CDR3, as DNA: TGCAGTGCTAGTTCCAAACAGGAGGGCACTGAAGCTTTCTTT. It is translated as CSASSKQEGTEAFF.

CDR3 bases: TGTGCCAGCAGTTTATCGGGGCCTCTAGCGGGAGACGAGCAGTACTTC. It encodes CASSLSGPLAGDEQYF. The genes are TRBV27 and TRBJ2-7; 10 positions match TRBD2. V lost 0 bases to trimming and J lost 5 bases; unmatched junction nucleotides: 7. From germline, CDR1 is MNHEY and CDR2 SMNVEV (reference sequence). This CDR3 is built from 16 residues.

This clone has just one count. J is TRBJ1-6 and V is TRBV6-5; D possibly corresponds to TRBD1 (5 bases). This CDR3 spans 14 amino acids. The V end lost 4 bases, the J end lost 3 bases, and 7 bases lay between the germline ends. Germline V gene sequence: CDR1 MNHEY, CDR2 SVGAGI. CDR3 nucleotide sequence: TGTGCCAGCAGTTTACAGGACTATAATTCACCCCTCCACTTT. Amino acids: CASSLQDYNSPLHF.

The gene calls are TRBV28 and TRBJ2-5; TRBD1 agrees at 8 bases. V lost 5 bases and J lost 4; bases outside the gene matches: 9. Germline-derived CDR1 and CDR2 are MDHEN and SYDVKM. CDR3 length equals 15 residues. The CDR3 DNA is TGTGCCAGCAGTCCACTGGACAGGGTACTAGAGACCCAGTACTTC. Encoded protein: CASSPLDRVLETQYF.

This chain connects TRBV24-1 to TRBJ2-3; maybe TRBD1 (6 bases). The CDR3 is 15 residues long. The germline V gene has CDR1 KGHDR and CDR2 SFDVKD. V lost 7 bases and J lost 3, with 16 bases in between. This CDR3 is CATSTSRGWTDTQYF. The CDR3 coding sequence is TGTGCCACCAGCACCTCCAGGGGTTGGACAGATACGCAGTATTTT.

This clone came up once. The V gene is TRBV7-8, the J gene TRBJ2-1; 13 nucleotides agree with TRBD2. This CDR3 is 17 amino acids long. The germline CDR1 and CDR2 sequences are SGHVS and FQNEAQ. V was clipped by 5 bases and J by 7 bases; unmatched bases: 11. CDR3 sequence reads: CASSLTSGGALGNEQFF. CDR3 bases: TGTGCCAGCAGCCTTACTAGCGGGGGGGCCTTGGGAAATGAGCAGTTCTTC. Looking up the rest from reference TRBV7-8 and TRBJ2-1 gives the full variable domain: GAGVSQSPRYKVAKRGQDVALRCDPISGHVSLFWYQQALGQGPEFLTYFQNEAQLDKSGLPSDRFFAERPEGSVSTLKIQRTQQEDSAVYLCASSLTSGGALGNEQFFGPGTRLTVL.

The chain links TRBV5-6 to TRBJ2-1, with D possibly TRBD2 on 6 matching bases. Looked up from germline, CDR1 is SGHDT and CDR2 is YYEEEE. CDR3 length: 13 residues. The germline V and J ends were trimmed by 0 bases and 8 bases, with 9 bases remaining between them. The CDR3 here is CASSLGRGDEQFF. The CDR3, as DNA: TGTGCCAGCAGCTTGGGGCGCGGGGATGAGCAGTTCTTC.